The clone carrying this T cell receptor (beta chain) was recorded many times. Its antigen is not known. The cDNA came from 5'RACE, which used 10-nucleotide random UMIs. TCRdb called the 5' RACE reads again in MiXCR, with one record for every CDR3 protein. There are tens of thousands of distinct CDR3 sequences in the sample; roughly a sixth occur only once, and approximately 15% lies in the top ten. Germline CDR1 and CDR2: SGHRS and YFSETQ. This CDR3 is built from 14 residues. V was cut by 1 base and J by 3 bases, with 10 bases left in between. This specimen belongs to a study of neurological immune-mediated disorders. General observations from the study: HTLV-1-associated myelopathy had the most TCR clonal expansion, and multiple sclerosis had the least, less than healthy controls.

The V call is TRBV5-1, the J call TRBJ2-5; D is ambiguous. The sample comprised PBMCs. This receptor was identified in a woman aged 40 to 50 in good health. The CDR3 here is CASSLSQFEETQYF. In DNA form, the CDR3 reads TGCGCCAGCAGCTTGTCACAGTTTGAAGAGACCCAGTACTTC.